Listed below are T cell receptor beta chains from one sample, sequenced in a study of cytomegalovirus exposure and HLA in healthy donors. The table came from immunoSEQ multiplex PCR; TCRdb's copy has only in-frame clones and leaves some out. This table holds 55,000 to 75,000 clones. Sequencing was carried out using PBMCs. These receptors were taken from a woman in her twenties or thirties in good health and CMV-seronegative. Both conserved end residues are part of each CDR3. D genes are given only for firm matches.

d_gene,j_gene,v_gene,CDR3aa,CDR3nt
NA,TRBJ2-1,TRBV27,CASGGNEQFF,TGTGCCAGCGGGGGGAATGAGCAGTTCTTC
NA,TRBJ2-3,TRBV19,CASSSPKRRGSSTDTQYF,TGTGCCAGTAGTAGCCCGAAGAGGAGGGGATCTAGCACAGATACGCAGTATTTT
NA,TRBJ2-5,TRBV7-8,CASSLGAGFQETQYF,TGTGCCAGCAGCTTAGGGGCAGGGTTCCAAGAGACCCAGTACTTC
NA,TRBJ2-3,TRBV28,CASSLAQGTDTQYF,TGTGCCAGCAGTTTGGCCCAGGGCACAGATACGCAGTATTTT
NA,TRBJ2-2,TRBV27,CASRDRPNTGELFF,TGTGCCAGCAGGGACAGACCGAACACCGGGGAGCTGTTTTTT
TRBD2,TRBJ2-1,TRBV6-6,CASSPTSGNEQFF,TGTGCCAGCAGTCCGACTAGCGGGAATGAGCAGTTCTTC
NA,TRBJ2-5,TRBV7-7,CASSWEAGSQETQYF,TGTGCTAGCAGCTGGGAGGCCGGGAGCCAAGAGACCCAGTACTTC
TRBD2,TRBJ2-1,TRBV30,CAWSVGSGGANEQFF,TGTGCCTGGAGTGTAGGTAGCGGGGGGGCCAATGAGCAGTTCTTC
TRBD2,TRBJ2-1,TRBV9,CASSVGGLAGGLGKYNEQFF,TGTGCCAGCAGCGTAGGGGGACTAGCGGGAGGGTTGGGGAAATACAATGAGCAGTTCTTC
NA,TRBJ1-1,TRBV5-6,CASSGGGRVVEAFF,TGTGCCAGCAGCGGGGGCGGCAGGGTGGTTGAAGCTTTCTTT
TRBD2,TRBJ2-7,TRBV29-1,CSVRLAPLYEQYF,TGCAGCGTTAGACTAGCCCCCCTCTACGAGCAGTACTTC
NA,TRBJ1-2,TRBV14,CASSPSGLIYGYTF,TGTGCCAGCAGCCCGTCTGGACTGATCTATGGCTACACCTTC
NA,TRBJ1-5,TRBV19,CASTLGVAGPQHF,TGTGCCAGTACTTTGGGAGTCGCGGGGCCCCAGCATTTT
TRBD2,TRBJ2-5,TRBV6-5,CASSYSGLAETQYF,TGTGCCAGCAGTTACTCGGGACTAGCGGAGACCCAGTACTTC
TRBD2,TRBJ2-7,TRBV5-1,CASSLFSGSSEQYF,TGCGCCAGCAGCTTGTTTAGCGGGAGCTCCGAGCAGTACTTC
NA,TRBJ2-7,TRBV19,CASSWAGDSYEQYF,TGTGCCAGTAGCTGGGCAGGGGACTCCTACGAGCAGTACTTC
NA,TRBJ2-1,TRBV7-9,CASSLVDPTEMIDEQFF,TGTGCCAGCAGCTTAGTGGATCCGACAGAGATGATCGATGAGCAGTTCTTC
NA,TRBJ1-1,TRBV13,CASSGTVGGAEAFF,TGTGCCAGCAGCGGTACGGTGGGGGGAGCTGAAGCTTTCTTT
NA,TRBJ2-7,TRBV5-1,CASRETRGAYEQYF,TGCGCCAGTCGTGAGACTAGGGGTGCCTACGAGCAGTACTTC
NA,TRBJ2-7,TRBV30,CAWSVAGSYEQYF,TGTGCCTGGAGTGTTGCGGGTTCCTACGAGCAGTACTTC
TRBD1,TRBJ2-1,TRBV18,CASSRGSDRAGNEQFF,TGTGCCAGCTCACGGGGATCAGACAGGGCAGGCAATGAGCAGTTCTTC
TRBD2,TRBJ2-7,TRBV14,CASSGLAGFYEQYF,TGTGCCAGCAGCGGACTAGCGGGATTCTACGAGCAGTACTTC
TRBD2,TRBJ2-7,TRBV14,CASSQLAGGGDEQYF,TGTGCCAGCAGCCAATTAGCGGGAGGGGGTGACGAGCAGTACTTC
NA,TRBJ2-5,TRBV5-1,CASSSQVTSGETQYF,TGCGCCAGCAGCTCCCAGGTGACGTCTGGGGAGACCCAGTACTTC
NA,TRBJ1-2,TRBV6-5,CASSYGQGRDGYTF,TGTGCCAGCAGTTACGGGCAGGGGAGAGATGGCTACACCTTC
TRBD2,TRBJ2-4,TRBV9,CASSVDFSGIIQYF,TGTGCCAGCAGCGTAGATTTTAGCGGGATCATTCAGTACTTC
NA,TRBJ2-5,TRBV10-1,CASSWTEETQYF,TGCGCCAGTTCTTGGACAGAAGAGACCCAGTACTTC
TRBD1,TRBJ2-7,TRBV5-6,CASSRTGDYEQYF,TGTGCCAGCAGCCGCACAGGGGACTACGAGCAGTACTTC
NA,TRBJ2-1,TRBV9,CASSVRGADNEQFF,TGTGCCAGCAGCGTACGGGGGGCCGACAATGAGCAGTTCTTC
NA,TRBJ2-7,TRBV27,CASSLRQAGRLNYDTSYEQYF,TGTGCCAGCAGTTTACGACAGGCAGGCAGACTAAACTACGATACGAGCTACGAGCAGTACTTC